Below, 5 T cell receptor beta chains from the same sample are listed, as sequenced in a study of a mutant IDH1 vaccine in newly diagnosed glioma. Time point of the sample: week 35, safety follow-up. The study gave 300 ug of mutant IDH1 20-mer peptide per vaccine dose, with topical imiquimod. These receptors have no known antigen. Only in-frame clones appear in the TCRdb table, and some are missing; sequencing was by immunoSEQ multiplex PCR. The data contain 29,000 or so clones, roughly 82% of them singletons. Sample: PBMCs, taken from a glioma patient whose treatment included an IDH1 peptide vaccine. The receptors here all came from a man aged 45-60 years with glioma.

The J gene is TRBJ2-1, the V gene TRBV7-2; D is uncertain. This CDR3 has 13 amino acids. Germline CDR1 is SGHTA and CDR2 is FQGNSA. The ends were cut back, 3 bases at V and 4 bases at J, with 7 bases in the middle. The CDR3 nucleotides are TGTGCCAGCAGCTTTATCGGATACAATGAGCAGTTCTTC. Protein product: CASSFIGYNEQFF. Variable domain in full (rest from reference TRBV7-2 and TRBJ2-1): GAGVSQSPSNKVTEKGKDVELRCDPISGHTALYWYRQSLGQGLEFLIYFQGNSAPDKSGLPSDRFSAERTGGSVSTLTIQRTQQEDSAVYLCASSFIGYNEQFFGPGTRLTVL.

This chain connects TRBV5-1 to TRBJ2-1; 11 bases match TRBD2. CDR3 size: 14 residues. V lost 4 bases, J lost 7 bases, and 4 bases stayed unmatched. Germline V CDR1 and CDR2: SGHRS, YFSETQ. The CDR3 DNA is TGCGCCAGCAGCCCGGGACTAGCGGCGAATGAGCAGTTCTTC. This gives the protein CASSPGLAANEQFF.

The chain combines TRBV19 with TRBJ1-2; no firm D call. There are 15 residues in the CDR3. Trimming cost V 7 bases and J 3 bases, with 18 bases left between them. Germline V gives CDR1 LNHDA, CDR2 SQIVND (reference sequence). The chain's CDR3 is CASTKGGRFDYGYTF. The CDR3 coding sequence is TGTGCCAGTACCAAAGGTGGCAGGTTCGACTATGGCTACACCTTC.

The chain employs TRBV15 and TRBJ2-5; D call uncertain. Trimming pared 5 bases from V and 3 bases from J, leaving 10 bases between. The CDR3 is made up of 13 amino acids. CDR1 and CDR2 from the germline V gene are LNHNV and YYDKDF (reference sequence). The CDR3 loop is CATSGHLKETQYF. The CDR3 DNA sequence: TGTGCCACCAGCGGGCACTTAAAAGAGACCCAGTACTTC. The whole variable domain, remainder taken from reference TRBV15 and TRBJ2-5, is DAMVIQNPRYQVTQFGKPVTLSCSQTLNHNVMYWYQQKSSQAPKLLFHYYDKDFNNEADTPDNFQSRRPNTSFCFLDIRSPGLGDTAMYLCATSGHLKETQYFGPGTRLLVL.

This clone came up once. The junction does not match germline at one end; this may be a read error. V and J are TRBV25-1 and TRBJ2-7, with a weak D call TRBD2 (6 bases). CDR3 length: 14 amino acids. Looked up from germline, CDR1 is MGHDK and CDR2 is SYGVNS. The CDR3 loop is CASSDGSPSNEQYF. In DNA, the CDR3 is TGTGCCAGCAGTGACGGGAGCCCCTCCAACGAGCAGTACTTC.